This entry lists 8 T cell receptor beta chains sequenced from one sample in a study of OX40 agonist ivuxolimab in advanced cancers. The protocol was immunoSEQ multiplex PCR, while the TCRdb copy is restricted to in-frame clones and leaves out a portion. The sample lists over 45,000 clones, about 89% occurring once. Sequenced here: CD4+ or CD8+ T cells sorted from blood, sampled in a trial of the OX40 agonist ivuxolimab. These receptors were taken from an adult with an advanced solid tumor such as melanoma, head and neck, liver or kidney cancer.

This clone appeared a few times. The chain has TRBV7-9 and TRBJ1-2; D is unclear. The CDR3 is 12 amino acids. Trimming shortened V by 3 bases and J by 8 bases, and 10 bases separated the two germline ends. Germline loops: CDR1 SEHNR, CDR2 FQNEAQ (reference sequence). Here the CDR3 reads CASSFVGSGYTF. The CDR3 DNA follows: TGTGCCAGCAGCTTCGTGGGCTCCGGCTACACCTTC.

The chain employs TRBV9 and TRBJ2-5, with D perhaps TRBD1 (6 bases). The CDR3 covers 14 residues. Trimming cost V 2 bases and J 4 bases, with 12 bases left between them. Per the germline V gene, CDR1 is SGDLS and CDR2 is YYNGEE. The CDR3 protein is CASSVRQEGETQYF. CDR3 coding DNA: TGTGCCAGCAGCGTGCGACAGGAAGGAGAGACCCAGTACTTC.

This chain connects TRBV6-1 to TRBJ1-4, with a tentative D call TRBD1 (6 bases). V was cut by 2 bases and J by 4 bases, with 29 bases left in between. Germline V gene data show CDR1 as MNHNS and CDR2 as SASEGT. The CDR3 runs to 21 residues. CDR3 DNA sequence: TGTGCCAGCAGTGAAATCCCCCACCAGGAGACAGGCATGTATGGTAATGAAAAACTGTTTTTT. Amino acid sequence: CASSEIPHQETGMYGNEKLFF.

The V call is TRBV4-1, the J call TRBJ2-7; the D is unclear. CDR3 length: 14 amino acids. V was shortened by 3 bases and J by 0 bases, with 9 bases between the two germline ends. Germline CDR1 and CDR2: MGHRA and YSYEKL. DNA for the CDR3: TGCGCCAGCAGCCACACAGAACGCTCCTACGAGCAGTACTTC. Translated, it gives CASSHTERSYEQYF.

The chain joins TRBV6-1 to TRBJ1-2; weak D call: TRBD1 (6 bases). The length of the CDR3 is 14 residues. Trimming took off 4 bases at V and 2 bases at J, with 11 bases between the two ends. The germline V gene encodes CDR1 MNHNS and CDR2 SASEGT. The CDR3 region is CASSAGQLNYGYTF. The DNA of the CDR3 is TGTGCCAGCAGTGCCGGACAGTTAAACTATGGCTACACCTTC.

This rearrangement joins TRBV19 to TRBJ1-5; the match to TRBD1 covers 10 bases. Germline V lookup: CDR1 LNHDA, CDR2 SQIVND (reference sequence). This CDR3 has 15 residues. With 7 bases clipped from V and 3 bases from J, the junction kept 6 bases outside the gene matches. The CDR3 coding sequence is TGTGCCAGTACTGACAGGGGGCGCATCAATCAGCCCCAGCATTTT. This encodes CASTDRGRINQPQHF.

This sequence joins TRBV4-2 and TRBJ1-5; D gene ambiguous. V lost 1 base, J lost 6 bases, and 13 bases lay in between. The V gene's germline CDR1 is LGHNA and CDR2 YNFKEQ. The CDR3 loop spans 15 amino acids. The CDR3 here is CASSQGVNTAQPQHF. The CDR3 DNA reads TGTGCCAGCAGCCAAGGTGTGAATACCGCTCAGCCCCAGCATTTT.

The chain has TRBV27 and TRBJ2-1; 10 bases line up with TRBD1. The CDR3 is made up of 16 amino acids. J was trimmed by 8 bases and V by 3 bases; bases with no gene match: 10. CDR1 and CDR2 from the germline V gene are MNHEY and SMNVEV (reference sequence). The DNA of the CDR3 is TGTGCCAGCAGTTTCCAAGGACAGGGGGAGTTCTATGAGCAGTTCTTC. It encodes CASSFQGQGEFYEQFF.